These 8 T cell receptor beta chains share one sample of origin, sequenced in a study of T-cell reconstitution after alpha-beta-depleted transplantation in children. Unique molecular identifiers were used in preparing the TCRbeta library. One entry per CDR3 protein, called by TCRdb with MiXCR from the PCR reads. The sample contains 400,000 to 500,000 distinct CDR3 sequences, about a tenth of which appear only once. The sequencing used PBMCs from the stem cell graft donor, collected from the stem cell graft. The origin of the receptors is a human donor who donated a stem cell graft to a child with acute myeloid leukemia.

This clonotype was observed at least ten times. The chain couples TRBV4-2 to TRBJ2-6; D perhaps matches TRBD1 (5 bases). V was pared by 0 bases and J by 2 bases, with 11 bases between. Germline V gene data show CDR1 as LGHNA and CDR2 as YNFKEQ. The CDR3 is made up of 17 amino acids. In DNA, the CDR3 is TGTGCCAGCAGCCAAGAAAGGGCAGGGACTGGGGCCAACGTCCTGACTTTC. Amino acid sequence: CASSQERAGTGANVLTF.

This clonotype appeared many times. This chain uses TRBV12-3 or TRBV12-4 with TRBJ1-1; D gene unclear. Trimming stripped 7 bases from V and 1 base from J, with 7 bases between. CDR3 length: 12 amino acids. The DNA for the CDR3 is TGTGCCAGCACATCCAGGAACACTGAAGCTTTCTTT. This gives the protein CASTSRNTEAFF.

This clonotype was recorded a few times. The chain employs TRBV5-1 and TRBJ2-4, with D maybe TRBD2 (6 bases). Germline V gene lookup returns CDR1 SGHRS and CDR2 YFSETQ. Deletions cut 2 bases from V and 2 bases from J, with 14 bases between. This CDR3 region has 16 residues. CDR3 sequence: CASSFRDLASKNIQYF. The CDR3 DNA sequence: TGCGCCAGCAGCTTCCGGGACTTAGCTTCCAAAAACATTCAGTACTTC.

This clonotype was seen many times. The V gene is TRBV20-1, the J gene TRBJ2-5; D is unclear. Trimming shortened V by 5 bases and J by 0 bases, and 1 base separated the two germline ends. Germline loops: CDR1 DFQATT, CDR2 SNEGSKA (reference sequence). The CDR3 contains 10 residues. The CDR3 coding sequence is TGCAGTGCTTACCAAGAGACCCAGTACTTC. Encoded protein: CSAYQETQYF.

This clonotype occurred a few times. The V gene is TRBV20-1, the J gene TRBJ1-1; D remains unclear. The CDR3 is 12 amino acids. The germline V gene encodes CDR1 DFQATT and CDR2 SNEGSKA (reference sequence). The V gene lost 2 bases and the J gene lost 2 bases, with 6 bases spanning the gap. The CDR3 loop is CSARKDNTEAFF. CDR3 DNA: TGCAGTGCTAGAAAGGACAACACTGAAGCTTTCTTT.

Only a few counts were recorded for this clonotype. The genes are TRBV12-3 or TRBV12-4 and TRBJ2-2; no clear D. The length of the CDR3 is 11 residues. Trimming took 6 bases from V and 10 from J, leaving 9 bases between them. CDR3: CASSPYEELFF. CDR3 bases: TGTGCCAGCAGCCCGTATGAGGAGCTGTTTTTT.

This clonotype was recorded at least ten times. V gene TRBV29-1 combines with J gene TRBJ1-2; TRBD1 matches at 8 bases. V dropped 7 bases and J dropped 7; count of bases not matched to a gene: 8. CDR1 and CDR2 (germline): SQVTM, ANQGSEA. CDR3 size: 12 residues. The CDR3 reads CSGTGITTGYTF. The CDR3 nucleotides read TGCAGCGGGACAGGGATAACTACTGGCTACACCTTC.

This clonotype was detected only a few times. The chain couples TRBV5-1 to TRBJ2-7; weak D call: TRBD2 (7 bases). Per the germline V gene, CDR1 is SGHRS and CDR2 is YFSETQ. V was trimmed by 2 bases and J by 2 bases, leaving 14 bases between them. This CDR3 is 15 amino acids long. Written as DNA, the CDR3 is TGCGCCAGCAGCTTTAAGGGGGGGTCCGCCTACGAGCAGTACTTC. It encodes CASSFKGGSAYEQYF.